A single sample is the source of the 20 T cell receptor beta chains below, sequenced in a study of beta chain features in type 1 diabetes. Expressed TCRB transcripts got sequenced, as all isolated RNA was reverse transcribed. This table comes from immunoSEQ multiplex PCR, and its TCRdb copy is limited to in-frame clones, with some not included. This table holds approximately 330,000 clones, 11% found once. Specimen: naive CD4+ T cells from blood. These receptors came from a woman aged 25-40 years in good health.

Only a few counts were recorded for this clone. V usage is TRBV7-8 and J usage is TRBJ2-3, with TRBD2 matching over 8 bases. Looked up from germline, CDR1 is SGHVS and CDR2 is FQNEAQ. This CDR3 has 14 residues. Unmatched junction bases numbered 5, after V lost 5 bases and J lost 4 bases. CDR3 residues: CASSLSAGADTQYF. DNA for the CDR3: TGTGCCAGCAGCCTCTCAGCGGGAGCAGATACGCAGTATTTT. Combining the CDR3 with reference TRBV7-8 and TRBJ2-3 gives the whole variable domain GAGVSQSPRYKVAKRGQDVALRCDPISGHVSLFWYQQALGQGPEFLTYFQNEAQLDKSGLPSDRFFAERPEGSVSTLKIQRTQQEDSAVYLCASSLSAGADTQYFGPGTRLTVL.

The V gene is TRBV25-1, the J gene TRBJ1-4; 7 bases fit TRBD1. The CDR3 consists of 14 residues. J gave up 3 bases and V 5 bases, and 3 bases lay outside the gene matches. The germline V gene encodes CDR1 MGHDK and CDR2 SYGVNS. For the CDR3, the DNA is TGTGCCAGCAGTTCAGGGGGACCTAATGAAAAACTGTTTTTT. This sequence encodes CASSSGGPNEKLFF.

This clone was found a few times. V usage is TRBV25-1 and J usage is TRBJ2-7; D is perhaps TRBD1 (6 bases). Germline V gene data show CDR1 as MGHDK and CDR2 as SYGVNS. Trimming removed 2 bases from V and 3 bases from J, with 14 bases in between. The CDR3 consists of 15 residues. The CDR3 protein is CASSEGGQIIYEQYF. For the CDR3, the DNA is TGTGCCAGCAGTGAAGGCGGACAGATTATCTACGAGCAGTACTTC.

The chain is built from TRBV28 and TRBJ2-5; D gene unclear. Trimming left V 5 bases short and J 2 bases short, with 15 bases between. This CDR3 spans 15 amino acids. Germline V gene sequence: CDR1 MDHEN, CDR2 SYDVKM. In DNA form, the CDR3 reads TGTGCCAGCAGTCCAATAGTGTTACTACAAGAGACCCAGTACTTC. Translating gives CASSPIVLLQETQYF. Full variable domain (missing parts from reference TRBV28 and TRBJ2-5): DVKVTQSSRYLVKRTGEKVFLECVQDMDHENMFWYRQDPGLGLRLIYFSYDVKMKEKGDIPEGYSVSREKKERFSLILESASTNQTSMYLCASSPIVLLQETQYFGPGTRLLVL.

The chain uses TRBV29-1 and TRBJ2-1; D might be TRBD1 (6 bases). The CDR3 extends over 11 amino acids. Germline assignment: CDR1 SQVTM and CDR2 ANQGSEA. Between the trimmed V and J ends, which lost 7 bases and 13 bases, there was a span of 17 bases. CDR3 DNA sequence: TGCAGCGGATTTCAGGGGCGCAGACAGTTCTTC. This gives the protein CSGFQGRRQFF.

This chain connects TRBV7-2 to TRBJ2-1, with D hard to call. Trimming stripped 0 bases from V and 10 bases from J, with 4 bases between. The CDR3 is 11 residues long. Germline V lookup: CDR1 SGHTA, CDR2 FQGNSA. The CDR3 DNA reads TGTGCCAGCAGCTTAGCCCCGGAGCAGTTCTTC. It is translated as CASSLAPEQFF.

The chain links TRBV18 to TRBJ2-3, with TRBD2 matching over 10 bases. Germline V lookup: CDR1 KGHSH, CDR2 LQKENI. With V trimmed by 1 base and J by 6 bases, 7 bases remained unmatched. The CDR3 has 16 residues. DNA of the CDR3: TGTGCCAGCTCACCACGTCCTAGCGGGAGCTTGGATACGCAGTATTTT. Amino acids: CASSPRPSGSLDTQYF.

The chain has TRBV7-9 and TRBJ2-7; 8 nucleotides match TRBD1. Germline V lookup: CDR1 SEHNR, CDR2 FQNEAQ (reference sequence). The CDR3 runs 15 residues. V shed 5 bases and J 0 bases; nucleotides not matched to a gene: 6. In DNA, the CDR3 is TGTGCCAGCAGCCCAAACAGGGGGATCTCCTACGAGCAGTACTTC. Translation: CASSPNRGISYEQYF.

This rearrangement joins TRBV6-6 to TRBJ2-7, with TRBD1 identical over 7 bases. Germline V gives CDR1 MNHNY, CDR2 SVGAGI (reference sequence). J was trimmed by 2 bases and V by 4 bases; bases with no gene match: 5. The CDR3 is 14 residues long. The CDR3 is CASSSRTGTYEQYF. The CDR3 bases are TGTGCCAGCAGTTCCAGGACAGGAACCTACGAGCAGTACTTC.

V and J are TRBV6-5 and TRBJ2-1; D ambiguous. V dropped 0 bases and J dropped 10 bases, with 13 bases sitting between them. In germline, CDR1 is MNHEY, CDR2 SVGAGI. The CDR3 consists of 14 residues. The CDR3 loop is CASSYSTGSREQFF. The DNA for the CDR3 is TGTGCCAGCAGTTACTCAACGGGTTCGCGGGAGCAGTTCTTC.

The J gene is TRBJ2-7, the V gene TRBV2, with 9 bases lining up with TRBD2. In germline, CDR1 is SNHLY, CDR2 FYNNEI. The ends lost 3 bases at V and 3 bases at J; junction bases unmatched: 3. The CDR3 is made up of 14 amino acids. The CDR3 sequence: CASSESGGIYEQYF. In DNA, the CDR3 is TGTGCCAGCAGTGAGAGCGGGGGGATCTACGAGCAGTACTTC.

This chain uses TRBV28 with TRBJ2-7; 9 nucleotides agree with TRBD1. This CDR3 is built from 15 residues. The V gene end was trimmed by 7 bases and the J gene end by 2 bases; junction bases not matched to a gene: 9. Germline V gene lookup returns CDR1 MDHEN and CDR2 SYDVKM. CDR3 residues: CASTAPGQGTYEQYF. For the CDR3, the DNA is TGTGCCAGCACCGCTCCGGGACAGGGAACCTACGAGCAGTACTTC.

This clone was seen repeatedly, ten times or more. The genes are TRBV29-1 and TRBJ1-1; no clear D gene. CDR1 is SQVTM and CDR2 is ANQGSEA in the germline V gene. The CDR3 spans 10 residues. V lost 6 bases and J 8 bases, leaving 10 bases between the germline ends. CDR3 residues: CSVSDGEAFF. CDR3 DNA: TGCAGCGTAAGCGACGGGGAAGCTTTCTTT. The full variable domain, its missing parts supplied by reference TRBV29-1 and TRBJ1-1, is SAVISQKPSRDICQRGTSLTIQCQVDSQVTMMFWYRQQPGQSLTLIATANQGSEATYESGFVIDKFPISRPNLTFSTLTVSNMSPEDSSIYLCSVSDGEAFFGQGTRLTVV.

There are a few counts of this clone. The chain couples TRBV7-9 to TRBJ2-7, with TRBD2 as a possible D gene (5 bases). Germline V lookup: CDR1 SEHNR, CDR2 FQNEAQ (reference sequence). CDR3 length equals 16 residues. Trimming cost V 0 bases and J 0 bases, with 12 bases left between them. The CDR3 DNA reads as TGTGCCAGCAGCTTAGCGCGCGGGCAGGCCTCCTACGAGCAGTACTTC. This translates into CASSLARGQASYEQYF.

The CDR3 DNA is TGTGCCAGCAGTGGCGACAGGTCCTACACTGAAGCTTTCTTT. Translated: CASSGDRSYTEAFF. This chain links TRBV28 with TRBJ1-1; a weak D match, TRBD1 (6 bases). The CDR3 contains 14 residues. CDR1 and CDR2 (germline): MDHEN, SYDVKM. Trimming left V 5 bases short and J 3 bases short, with 13 bases between.

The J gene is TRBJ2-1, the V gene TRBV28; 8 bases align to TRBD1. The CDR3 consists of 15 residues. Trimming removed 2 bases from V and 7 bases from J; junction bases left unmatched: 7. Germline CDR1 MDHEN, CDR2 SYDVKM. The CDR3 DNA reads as TGTGCCAGCAGTTTAGTCCCGGACAGGGTTAATGAGCAGTTCTTC. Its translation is CASSLVPDRVNEQFF. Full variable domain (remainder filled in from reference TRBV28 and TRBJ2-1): DVKVTQSSRYLVKRTGEKVFLECVQDMDHENMFWYRQDPGLGLRLIYFSYDVKMKEKGDIPEGYSVSREKKERFSLILESASTNQTSMYLCASSLVPDRVNEQFFGPGTRLTVL.

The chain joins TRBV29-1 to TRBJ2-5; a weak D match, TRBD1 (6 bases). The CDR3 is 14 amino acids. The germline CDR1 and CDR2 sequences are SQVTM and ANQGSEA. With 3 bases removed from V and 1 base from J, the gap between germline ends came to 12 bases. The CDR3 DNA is TGCAGCGTTGAGCAGGACAGTCCCCAAGAGACCCAGTACTTC. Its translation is CSVEQDSPQETQYF. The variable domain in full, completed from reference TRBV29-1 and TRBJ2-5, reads SAVISQKPSRDICQRGTSLTIQCQVDSQVTMMFWYRQQPGQSLTLIATANQGSEATYESGFVIDKFPISRPNLTFSTLTVSNMSPEDSSIYLCSVEQDSPQETQYFGPGTRLLVL.

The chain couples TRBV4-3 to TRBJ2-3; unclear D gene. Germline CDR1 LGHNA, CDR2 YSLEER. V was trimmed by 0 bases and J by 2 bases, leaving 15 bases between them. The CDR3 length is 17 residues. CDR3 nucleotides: TGCGCCAGCAGCCAAGATCGAGGCAGCTCTAACACAGATACGCAGTATTTT. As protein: CASSQDRGSSNTDTQYF.

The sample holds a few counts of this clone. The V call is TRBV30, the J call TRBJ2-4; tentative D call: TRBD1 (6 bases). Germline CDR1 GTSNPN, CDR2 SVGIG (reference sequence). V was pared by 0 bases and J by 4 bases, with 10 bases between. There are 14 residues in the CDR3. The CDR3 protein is CAWSVHRVKNIQYF. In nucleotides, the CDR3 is TGTGCCTGGAGTGTACACAGGGTAAAAAACATTCAGTACTTC.

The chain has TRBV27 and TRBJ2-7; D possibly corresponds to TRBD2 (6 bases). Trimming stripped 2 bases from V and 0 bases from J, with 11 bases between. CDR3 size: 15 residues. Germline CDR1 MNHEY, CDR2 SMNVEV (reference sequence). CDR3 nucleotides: TGTGCCAGCAGTTTAAACAGGAGGGCCTCCTACGAGCAGTACTTC. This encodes CASSLNRRASYEQYF.